This T cell receptor beta chain derives from a study of blood T cells in healthy people across ages. Next came a second PCR, run for about 7 to 12 cycles, which used a sample-barcoded 5' primer along with a J-beta primer mix. TCRdb re-called the 5' RACE reads with MiXCR, one entry per CDR3 protein. The sample lists hundreds of thousands of distinct CDR3 sequences; under 35% were seen once. On this clonotype itself: This may be a read error, as it is one base from a much larger clone.

The sample comprised blood. The TCR originated in a woman at least 80 years old in good health.

Written as DNA, the CDR3 is TGCAGTGCCACCGACAGCTCTAACTATGGCCACACCTTC. Protein sequence: CSATDSSNYGHTF. The chain carries TRBV20-1 and TRBJ1-2, with TRBD1 as a possible D gene (5 bases). The CDR3 runs 13 residues. CDR1 and CDR2 (germline): DFQATT, SNEGSKA (reference sequence).